These T cell receptor beta chains were read from a single sample in a study of shared clonotypes between healthy human individuals. Produced via immunoSEQ multiplex PCR; TCRdb's table is partial and in-frame only. The sample records 1,400,000 or so clones, approximately 98.5% being singletons. What was sequenced was naive CD4+ T cells sorted from blood. All receptors derive from a man aged 30 to 45 in good health. CDR3s include the opening cysteine and the closing phenylalanine or tryptophan. A D gene is named only where the DNA matches it firmly. Size tells how often a clone was seen (once, few, many) or the class of an expanded clone, and some rows leave it out.

d_gene,abundance,j_gene,v_gene,CDR3nt,CDR3aa
TRBD2,once,TRBJ2-3,TRBV27,TGTGCCAGCAGTCCCTCCCGCGGTACGGGACTAGCGGAGAGCACAGATACGCAGTATTTT,CASSPSRGTGLAESTDTQYF
.,.,TRBJ1-2,TRBV5-8,TGTGCCAGCAGCTTGGACCCCATAGATGGCTACACCTTC,CASSLDPIDGYTF
TRBD2,.,TRBJ2-5,TRBV5-1,TGCGCCAGCAGCTTGGATACGGGAGGGGGGGAGACCCAGTACTTC,CASSLDTGGGETQYF
.,once,TRBJ2-7,TRBV28,TGTGCCAGCAGTAACAGAGACTCCTACGAGCAGTACTTC,CASSNRDSYEQYF
.,.,TRBJ2-7,TRBV4-2,TGTGCCAGCACCTCTTGGGCAGGGAAGGACGAGCAGTACTTC,CASTSWAGKDEQYF
TRBD2,.,TRBJ2-1,TRBV5-5,TGTGCCAGTCTAGCGGGAGATAGTGGTGAGCAGTTCTTC,CASLAGDSGEQFF
.,.,TRBJ2-2,TRBV6-5,TGTGCCGCCACAGGGCGCACCGGGGAGCTGTTTTTT,CAATGRTGELFF
TRBD2,.,TRBJ2-7,TRBV5-1,TGCGCCAGCAGCTTGTTGGGGAGGGGAACCTACGAGCAGTACTTC,CASSLLGRGTYEQYF
TRBD1,.,TRBJ1-2,TRBV5-1,TGCGCCAGCAGAGAGAGGAGGACAGGCCCCTATGGCTACACCTTC,CASRERRTGPYGYTF
TRBD1,.,TRBJ1-4,TRBV5-6,TGTGCCAGCAGCCGGACAGGGGATGAAAAACTGTTTTTT,CASSRTGDEKLFF
.,.,TRBJ1-2,TRBV25-1,TGTGCCAGCAGAGGGCAAAGTGCTCTGCGAGGCTACACCTTC,CASRGQSALRGYTF
.,.,TRBJ2-5,TRBV13,TGTGCCAGCAGCTTACAGTTCCGGGGGCAAGAGACCCAGTACTTC,CASSLQFRGQETQYF
.,.,TRBJ2-5,TRBV19,TGTGCCAGTAGTAGGACTCGACAAGAGACCCAGTACTTC,CASSRTRQETQYF
.,.,TRBJ1-3,TRBV5-1,TGCGCCAGCAGCTTGGTACCCAGCGATTCTGGAAACACCATATATTTT,CASSLVPSDSGNTIYF
.,.,TRBJ2-7,TRBV5-1,TGCGCCAGCAGCTGGGACCCCAACAGCTCCTACGAGCAGTACTTC,CASSWDPNSSYEQYF
TRBD1,.,TRBJ1-2,TRBV19,TGTGCCAGTAGTACTGGACAGGGGGGCCCGTTAAGAGATGGCTACACCTTC,CASSTGQGGPLRDGYTF
TRBD1,.,TRBJ2-7,TRBV7-6,TGTGCCAGCAGTCATACCCCTGGTAGGGGGCACGAGCAGTACTTC,CASSHTPGRGHEQYF
TRBD1,.,TRBJ1-1,TRBV5-1,TGCGCCAGTTCCAGGGACAGAGTTAACACTGAAGCTTTCTTT,CASSRDRVNTEAFF
TRBD2,.,TRBJ2-3,TRBV11-2,TGTGCCAGCAGCCCGCCTGGCGGGAGGCAGAGCACAGATACGCAGTATTTT,CASSPPGGRQSTDTQYF
TRBD2,.,TRBJ2-7,TRBV10-3,TGTGCCATCAGTGAGTCTAGTAGCGGGGGTGTCTACGAGCAGTACTTC,CAISESSSGGVYEQYF
.,once,TRBJ1-5,TRBV19,TGTGCCAGTAGTATGGGGTTGTTGCAGCCCCAGCATTTT,CASSMGLLQPQHF
.,.,TRBJ1-5,TRBV18,TGTGCCAGCTCACCGGGGCAGGCCAATCAGCCCCAGCATTTT,CASSPGQANQPQHF
TRBD1,.,TRBJ1-2,TRBV29-1,TGCAGCGCGCAGGGGGAGACTGGCTACACCTTC,CSAQGETGYTF
.,.,TRBJ1-3,TRBV7-2,TGTGCCAGCAGTTTTACCCCCCAGAGCTCTGGAAACACCATATATTTT,CASSFTPQSSGNTIYF
.,once,TRBJ1-1,TRBV18,TGTGCCAGCTCACCGACGGATAGTGCGAACACTGAAGCTTTCTTT,CASSPTDSANTEAFF
.,.,TRBJ2-5,TRBV27,TGTGCCAGCAGTCAAAGGGCCTACTTGCCGGAGACCCAGTACTTC,CASSQRAYLPETQYF
.,.,TRBJ2-2,TRBV28,TGTGCCAGCAGGTCGAACAGCCAGTCCGGGGAGCTGTTTTTT,CASRSNSQSGELFF
.,.,TRBJ1-1,TRBV2,TGTGCCAGCAGCGGCGGAGCATGGAACACTGAAGCTTTCTTT,CASSGGAWNTEAFF
TRBD2,.,TRBJ2-5,TRBV5-1,TGCGCCAGCAGCTTAGGGACTAGCGGGAGTCATGAGACCCAGTACTTC,CASSLGTSGSHETQYF
.,.,TRBJ2-5,TRBV10-3,TGTGCCATCAGTGGCCCCCTAGGGGAGACCCAGTACTTC,CAISGPLGETQYF
.,once,TRBJ2-5,TRBV30,TGTGCCTGGAGTCTCACGGGGGCGACCGGAGAGACCCAGTACTTC,CAWSLTGATGETQYF
TRBD2,.,TRBJ2-1,TRBV6-5,TGTGCCAGCAGTTACTCCGAGGGACTAGCGGGAGGGGAGCAGTTCTTC,CASSYSEGLAGGEQFF
.,.,TRBJ2-1,TRBV25-1,TGTGCCAGCAGTGAATTGGCAGGGAAGTTCTTC,CASSELAGKFF
.,.,TRBJ1-2,TRBV9,TGTGCCAGCAGCCCTACCCCGAGGGGCTATGGCTACACCTTC,CASSPTPRGYGYTF
.,.,TRBJ2-7,TRBV9,TGTGCCAGCAGCGTAGTAGTGGCAGGCGAGCAGTACTTC,CASSVVVAGEQYF
TRBD1,.,TRBJ1-3,TRBV7-9,TGTGCCAGCAGCCACAGGGGGCTTGGAAACACCATATATTTT,CASSHRGLGNTIYF
TRBD2,.,TRBJ2-3,TRBV7-3,TGTGCCAGCAGCTTACTAGCGGGAGATGCAGATACGCAGTATTTT,CASSLLAGDADTQYF
TRBD2,.,TRBJ2-7,TRBV5-1,TGCGCCAGCAGCGAGGGACTAGCGGATATCTCCTACGAGCAGTACTTC,CASSEGLADISYEQYF
.,.,TRBJ2-3,TRBV5-1,TGCGCCAGCAGCTTGTCTGATACAGATACGCAGTATTTT,CASSLSDTDTQYF
TRBD2,.,TRBJ2-1,TRBV18,TGTGCCAGCGCTCTGGGAGCGGGAGGTGCCTACAATGAGCAGTTCTTC,CASALGAGGAYNEQFF
TRBD1,.,TRBJ1-2,TRBV19,TGTGCCAGTAAGAAGAACAGGGGAAGGTATGGCTACACCTTC,CASKKNRGRYGYTF
.,.,TRBJ1-2,TRBV30,TGTGCCTGCCCTCGGTCCGGGTCCTATGGCTACACCTTC,CACPRSGSYGYTF
.,.,TRBJ1-5,TRBV28,TGTGCCAGCAGTACCGTTGGTCAGCCCCAGCATTTT,CASSTVGQPQHF
.,.,TRBJ1-1,TRBV19,TGTGCCAGTAGTACAGCCGGGGGAGGGACTGAAGCTTTCTTT,CASSTAGGGTEAFF
TRBD1,.,TRBJ2-5,TRBV5-1,TGCGCCAGCAGCACGACCGGGACAGGGGGGGAGACCCAGTACTTC,CASSTTGTGGETQYF